Following are 16 T cell receptor beta chains from one sample sequenced in a study of blood T cell repertoires in COVID-19. Sequencing was performed with immunoSEQ multiplex PCR; in TCRdb, only in-frame clones are kept and a portion is missing. The sample yields approximately 190,000 clones, nearly 90% seen once. What was sequenced was peripheral blood. Receptors were obtained from a woman aged 35 to 49 who had recovered from COVID-19.

This chain joins TRBV25-1 and TRBJ1-1, with D unresolved. This CDR3 region has 15 residues. The germline V gene encodes CDR1 MGHDK and CDR2 SYGVNS. The ends were cut back, 4 bases at V and 0 bases at J, with 12 bases in the middle. The CDR3: CASSGFSGMNTEAFF. The DNA for the CDR3 is TGTGCCAGCAGTGGCTTTTCGGGAATGAACACTGAAGCTTTCTTT. Full variable domain (rest looked up from reference TRBV25-1 and TRBJ1-1): EADIYQTPRYLVIGTGKKITLECSQTMGHDKMYWYQQDPGMELHLIHYSYGVNSTEKGDLSSESTVSRIRTEHFPLTLESARPSHTSQYLCASSGFSGMNTEAFFGQGTRLTVV.

V is TRBV7-2 and J is TRBJ2-7; TRBD2 matches at 7 bases. The V gene end was trimmed by 4 bases and the J gene end by 2 bases; junction bases not matched to a gene: 14. Germline V gene data show CDR1 as SGHTA and CDR2 as FQGNSA. The CDR3 length is 17 residues. CDR3 coding DNA: TGTGCCAGCAGCTATTCACGGGGGAGGGATGACGCCTACGAGCAGTACTTC. Translating it yields CASSYSRGRDDAYEQYF.

The chain uses TRBV28 and TRBJ2-4; D perhaps matches TRBD2 (6 bases). CDR1 and CDR2 from the germline V gene are MDHEN and SYDVKM. Trimming took 8 bases from V and 0 from J, leaving 14 bases between them. The CDR3 sequence is 15 residues long. The DNA for the CDR3 is TGTGCCAGCGCCTGGGCGGGGCTAGCCAAAAACATTCAGTACTTC. Translated, it gives CASAWAGLAKNIQYF. The whole variable domain, filled in from reference TRBV28 and TRBJ2-4, reads DVKVTQSSRYLVKRTGEKVFLECVQDMDHENMFWYRQDPGLGLRLIYFSYDVKMKEKGDIPEGYSVSREKKERFSLILESASTNQTSMYLCASAWAGLAKNIQYFGAGTRLSVL.

The chain uses TRBV5-4 and TRBJ2-1; 9 bases are a match to TRBD2. Per the germline V gene, CDR1 is SGHNT and CDR2 is YYREEE (reference sequence). The junction had 4 bases not matched to a gene; V was cut back by 4 bases and J by 2 bases. The CDR3 covers 15 residues. Here the CDR3 reads CASSLSGGAYNEQFF. The CDR3 DNA sequence: TGTGCCAGCAGCCTTAGCGGGGGAGCCTACAATGAGCAGTTCTTC.

This clone was counted between two and nine times. This chain joins TRBV27 and TRBJ1-2; TRBD1 matches at 7 bases. Trimming removed 5 bases from V and 6 bases from J; junction bases left unmatched: 15. Germline V CDR1 and CDR2: MNHEY, SMNVEV (reference sequence). The CDR3 spans 16 residues. CDR3 protein: CASSPRRTGPGDGYTF. CDR3 DNA sequence: TGTGCCAGCAGTCCCCGACGGACAGGACCGGGTGATGGCTACACCTTC.

This clone has only one observation. The V call is TRBV4-1, the J call TRBJ1-2; D uncertain. There are 15 residues in the CDR3. Germline V gene lookup returns CDR1 MGHRA and CDR2 YSYEKL. V lost 0 bases and J 5 bases, leaving 13 bases between the germline ends. CDR3 in amino acids: CASSQDPGFLYGYTF. The CDR3 DNA sequence: TGCGCCAGCAGCCAAGATCCCGGGTTTCTGTATGGCTACACCTTC.

The rearrangement joins TRBV7-9 to TRBJ1-6; D gene unclear. The CDR3 is 15 amino acids. Germline CDR1 SEHNR, CDR2 FQNEAQ (reference sequence). V dropped 4 bases and J dropped 7 bases, with 14 bases sitting between them. The CDR3 region is CASSSGGRANSPLHF. CDR3 bases: TGTGCCAGCAGCTCCGGCGGGAGGGCGAATTCACCCCTCCACTTT.

The rearrangement links TRBV30 to TRBJ2-1; TRBD2 is a possible D gene (5 bases). V lost 0 bases and J lost 9, with 9 bases in between. This CDR3 is 12 amino acids long. The germline V gene encodes CDR1 GTSNPN and CDR2 SVGIG (reference sequence). CDR3 in amino acids: CAWSVKGSEQFF. CDR3 sequence (DNA): TGTGCCTGGAGTGTAAAAGGGAGTGAGCAGTTCTTC.

V gene TRBV5-1 combines with J gene TRBJ1-5; maybe TRBD1 (5 bases). Germline loops: CDR1 SGHRS, CDR2 YFSETQ. The CDR3 length is 15 residues. The ends were cut back, 2 bases at V and 5 bases at J, with 14 bases in the middle. The DNA of the CDR3 is TGCGCCAGCAGCTTAGCGGGGGAGGTGTATCAGCCCCAGCATTTT. It codes for CASSLAGEVYQPQHF.

This clone has a handful of counts. This chain joins TRBV11-3 and TRBJ2-1, with TRBD2 matching 8 bases. The CDR3 has 15 residues. Germline V CDR1 and CDR2: SGHNT, YENEEA. After removal of 5 bases from V and 8 bases from J, the junction contained 11 bases not matched to a gene. CDR3 DNA: TGTGCCAGCAGCAGGGGAGATAGCGGGATAGATGAGCAGTTCTTC. Its translation: CASSRGDSGIDEQFF. The entire variable domain, with the rest obtained from reference TRBV11-3 and TRBJ2-1, is as follows: EAGVVQSPRYKIIEKKQPVAFWCNPISGHNTLYWYLQNLGQGPELLIRYENEEAVDDSQLPKDRFSAERLKGVDSTLKIQPAELGDSAVYLCASSRGDSGIDEQFFGPGTRLTVL.

The V call is TRBV27, the J call TRBJ1-2; D perhaps matches TRBD1 (6 bases). Trimming pared 6 bases from V and 4 bases from J, leaving 18 bases between. The CDR3 runs to 15 residues. From germline, CDR1 is MNHEY and CDR2 SMNVEV (reference sequence). The CDR3 DNA reads TGTGCCAGCAGCTCGCAGACAGGTTTGGGCTATGGCTACACCTTC. Its protein product is CASSSQTGLGYGYTF.

The CDR3 spells CAWSTEGGRLYGYTF. In nucleotides, the CDR3 is TGTGCCTGGAGTACCGAAGGTGGGCGTCTCTATGGCTACACCTTC. The chain employs TRBV30 and TRBJ1-2; D is unclear. CDR1 is GTSNPN, CDR2 SVGIG, per germline (reference sequence). Trimming cost V 2 bases and J 4 bases, with 17 bases left between them. The CDR3 is 15 amino acids.

The chain has TRBV4-3 and TRBJ2-7, with TRBD2 matching 8 bases. Trimming removed 0 bases from V and 9 bases from J; junction bases left unmatched: 10. CDR3 length: 15 amino acids. Germline-derived CDR1 and CDR2 are LGHNA and YSLEER. The CDR3 DNA sequence: TGCGCCAGCAGCCAAGATAGGACTAGCAGCCGCCCGCAGTACTTC. It encodes CASSQDRTSSRPQYF.

This clone was seen only once. The chain combines TRBV7-9 with TRBJ2-7; D not certain. CDR1 and CDR2 (germline): SEHNR, FQNEAQ (reference sequence). This CDR3 has 13 residues. Trimming cost V 2 bases and J 2 bases, with 7 bases left between them. CDR3 sequence (DNA): TGTGCCAGCAGCTTATACCCGGCCTACGAGCAGTACTTC. As protein: CASSLYPAYEQYF.

This sequence joins TRBV5-8 and TRBJ2-7; D is unclear. This CDR3 has 14 amino acids. The germline gives CDR1 SGHTS, CDR2 YDEGEE. Between the trimmed V and J ends, which lost 4 bases and 1 base, there was a span of 12 bases. CDR3 in DNA: TGTGCCAGCAGCCCACAACCGGGTTCCTACGAGCAGTACTTC. Encoded protein: CASSPQPGSYEQYF.

To note about this clone: Within the sample, other DNA sequences also encode this same CDR3. The chain couples TRBV12-3 or TRBV12-4 to TRBJ1-1, with 8 bases fitting TRBD1. Germline trimming cut 6 bases from V and 8 bases from J; bases unmatched to any gene: 2. The CDR3 totals 11 residues. CDR3 protein: CASRRQGEAFF. CDR3 nucleotides: TGTGCCAGCAGACGACAGGGGGAAGCTTTCTTT.